This TCR beta chain was captured by sequencing in a study of T cell responses to AZD1222 COVID-19 vaccine. The assay was immunoSEQ multiplex PCR, and TCRdb's table has in-frame clones only and misses some. The data hold 150,000 to 200,000 clones, with 92% observed a single time. Sequenced here: peripheral blood, sampled 28 days after the second AZD1222 dose. This TCR derives from an adult who received the AZD1222 COVID-19 vaccine.

The CDR3 DNA is TGTGCCAGCAGTGAAAACAGGGGGTACGAAAAACTGTTTTTT. This translates into CASSENRGYEKLFF. The genes are TRBV6-1 and TRBJ1-4; 8 bases fit TRBD1. Germline V lookup: CDR1 MNHNS, CDR2 SASEGT. The CDR3 contains 14 residues. V lost 2 bases, J lost 8 bases, and 4 bases stayed unmatched.